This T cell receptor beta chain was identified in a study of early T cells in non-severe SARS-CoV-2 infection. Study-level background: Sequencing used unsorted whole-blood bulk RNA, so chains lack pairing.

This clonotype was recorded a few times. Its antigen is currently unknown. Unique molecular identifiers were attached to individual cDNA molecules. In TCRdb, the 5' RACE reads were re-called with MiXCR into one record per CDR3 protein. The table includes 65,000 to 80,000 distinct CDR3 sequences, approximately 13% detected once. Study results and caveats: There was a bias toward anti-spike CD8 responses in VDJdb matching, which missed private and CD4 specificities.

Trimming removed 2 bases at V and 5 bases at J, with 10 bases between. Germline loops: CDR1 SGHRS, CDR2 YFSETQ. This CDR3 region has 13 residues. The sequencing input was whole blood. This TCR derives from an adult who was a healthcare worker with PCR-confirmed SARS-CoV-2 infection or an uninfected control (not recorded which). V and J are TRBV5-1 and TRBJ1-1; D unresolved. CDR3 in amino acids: CASSLQLETEAFF. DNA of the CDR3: TGCGCCAGCAGCTTACAACTCGAAACTGAAGCTTTCTTT.